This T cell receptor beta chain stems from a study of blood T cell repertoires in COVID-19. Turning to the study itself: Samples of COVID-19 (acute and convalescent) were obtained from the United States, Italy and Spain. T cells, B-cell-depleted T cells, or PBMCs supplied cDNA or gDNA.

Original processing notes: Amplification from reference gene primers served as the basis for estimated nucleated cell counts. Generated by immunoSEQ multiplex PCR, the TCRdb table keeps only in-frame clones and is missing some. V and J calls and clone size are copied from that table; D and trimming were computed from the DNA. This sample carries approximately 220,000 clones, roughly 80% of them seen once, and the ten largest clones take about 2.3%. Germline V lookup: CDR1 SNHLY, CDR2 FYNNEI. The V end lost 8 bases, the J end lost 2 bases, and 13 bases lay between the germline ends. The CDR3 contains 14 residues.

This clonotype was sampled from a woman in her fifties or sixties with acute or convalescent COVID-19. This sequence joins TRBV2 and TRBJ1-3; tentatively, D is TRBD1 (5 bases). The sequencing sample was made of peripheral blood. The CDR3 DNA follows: TGTGCCAGCCGTGCAGGGAACGCTGGAAACACCATATATTTT. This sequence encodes CASRAGNAGNTIYF.